The present entry profiles one TCR beta chain with its context. Between the trimmed V and J ends, which lost 5 bases and 1 base, there was a span of 14 bases. Germline loops: CDR1 SNHLY, CDR2 FYNNEI. The CDR3 is 15 amino acids. The data were obtained in a study of technical replicates of blood from a few donors. Sequencing was performed with immunoSEQ multiplex PCR; in TCRdb, only in-frame clones are kept and a portion is missing. In the table there are around 100,000 clones, approximately 95% of which are singletons. The V and J genes are TRBV2 and TRBJ2-5; D might be TRBD2 (6 bases). Source material: T cells isolated from PBMCs. This receptor was identified in a human donor in good health. In nucleotides, the CDR3 is TGTGCCAGCAGTCTAGCGTTGGGGGTCCAAGAGACCCAGTACTTC. Encoded protein: CASSLALGVQETQYF.